In this sample, the clone carrying this T cell receptor (beta chain) turned up a few times. What it recognizes is unknown. The CDR3 is cut off 3 residues early in the read; its end comes from the germline J gene. The data originate from a study of T cell clonality in common variable immunodeficiency. Study-wide points: Authors noted CVID clonality's cause needs subpopulation repertoire sequencing. Compared with healthy controls, CVID subjects showed increased TCRbeta clonality, mostly in about a third. Shared TCRbeta clones were fewer between CVID subjects than controls.

Most patients and controls had Caucasian heritage. Trimming cost V 0 bases and J 2 bases, with 11 bases left between them. The CDR3 has 17 amino acids. Looked up from germline, CDR1 is WSHSY and CDR2 is SAAADI. TCRdb's table, derived via immunoSEQ multiplex PCR, lists solely in-frame clones and lacks some. Listed here are approximately 81,000 clones without any singletons, the top ten holding approximately 0.84%. Sequencing input: peripheral blood mononuclear cells. The gene calls are TRBV10-2 and TRBJ2-6; a possible D gene is TRBD1 (5 bases). This TCR came from a person aged 18 to 75 in good health. The sequenced part of the CDR3 DNA is TGCGCCAGCAGTGAGTCGAGCAGGGCCCCTGGGGCCAACGTC. Protein: CASSESSRAPGANV. The full CDR3 protein is CASSESSRAPGANVLTF.